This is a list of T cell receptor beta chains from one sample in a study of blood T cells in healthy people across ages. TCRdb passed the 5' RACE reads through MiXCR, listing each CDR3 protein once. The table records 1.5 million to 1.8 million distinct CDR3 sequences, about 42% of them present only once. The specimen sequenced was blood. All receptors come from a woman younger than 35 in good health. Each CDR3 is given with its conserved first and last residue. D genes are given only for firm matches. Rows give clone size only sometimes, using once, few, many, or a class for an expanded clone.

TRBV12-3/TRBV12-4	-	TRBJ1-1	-	CASSLSLASEAFF	TGTGCCAGCAGTCTCAGCTTGGCATCTGAAGCTTTCTTT
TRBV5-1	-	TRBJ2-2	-	CASSFTETGELFF	TGCGCCAGCAGCTTCACAGAGACCGGGGAGCTGTTTTTT
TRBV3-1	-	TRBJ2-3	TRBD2	CASSRALAGALTDTQYF	TGTGCCAGCAGCCGAGCCCTAGCGGGGGCCCTCACAGATACGCAGTATTTT
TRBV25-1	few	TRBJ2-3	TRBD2	CASSESVPSGGTDTQYF	TGTGCCAGCAGTGAATCTGTCCCTAGCGGGGGCACAGATACGCAGTATTTT
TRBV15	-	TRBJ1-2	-	CATSRVGRSLSYTF	TGTGCCACCAGCAGAGTGGGCCGGAGTTTGAGCTACACCTTC
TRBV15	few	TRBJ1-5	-	CATSSRSLGNQPQHF	TGTGCCACCAGCAGCCGTAGTTTAGGCAATCAGCCCCAGCATTTT
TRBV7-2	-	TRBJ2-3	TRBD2	CASSLGLAGKVRPDTQYF	TGTGCCAGCAGCTTAGGACTAGCGGGAAAGGTTCGGCCAGATACGCAGTATTTT
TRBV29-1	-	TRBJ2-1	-	CSVGFWGTGNEQFF	TGCAGCGTTGGTTTTTGGGGGACCGGGAATGAGCAGTTCTTC
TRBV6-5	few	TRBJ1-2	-	CASTRDPGTPYGYTF	TGTGCCAGCACCAGAGACCCCGGGACTCCGTATGGCTACACCTTC
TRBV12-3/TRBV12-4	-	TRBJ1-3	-	CASSLALSTHGSGNTIYF	TGTGCCAGCAGTTTAGCGCTGTCCACCCATGGCTCTGGAAACACCATATATTTT
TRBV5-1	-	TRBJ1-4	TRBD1	CASTQGNQNEKLFF	TGCGCCAGCACACAGGGGAATCAGAATGAAAAACTGTTTTTT
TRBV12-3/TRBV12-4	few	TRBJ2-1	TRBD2	CASSVGRVNEQFF	TGTGCCAGCAGTGTTGGGAGGGTCAATGAGCAGTTCTTC
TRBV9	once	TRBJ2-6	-	CASSVRGAPGANVLTF	TGTGCCAGCAGCGTTAGGGGGGCGCCTGGGGCCAACGTCCTGACTTTC
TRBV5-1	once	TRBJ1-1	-	CASSWTGQEAFF	TGCGCCAGCAGCTGGACGGGACAAGAAGCTTTCTTT
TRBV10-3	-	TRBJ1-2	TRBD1	CAISLTGGHYGYTF	TGTGCCATCAGCCTGACAGGGGGCCACTATGGCTACACCTTC
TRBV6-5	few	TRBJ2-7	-	CASSYSFRSNEQYF	TGTGCCAGCAGTTACTCGTTTCGATCCAACGAGCAGTACTTC
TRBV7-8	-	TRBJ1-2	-	CASSTFSTGKYGYTF	TGTGCCAGCAGCACGTTCTCGACGGGGAAATATGGCTACACCTTC
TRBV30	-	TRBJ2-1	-	CAWSRGPLNEQFF	TGTGCCTGGAGTCGCGGACCACTCAATGAGCAGTTCTTC
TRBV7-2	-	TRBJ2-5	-	CASSLSRLYNEQYF	TGTGCCAGCAGCTTAAGTCGACTTTACAATGAGCAGTACTTC
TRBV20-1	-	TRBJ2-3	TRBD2	CSANRGGSTDTQYF	TGCAGTGCTAATCGGGGGGGCAGCACAGATACGCAGTATTTT
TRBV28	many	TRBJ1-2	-	CASTPDNYGYTF	TGTGCCAGCACCCCGGACAACTATGGCTACACCTTC
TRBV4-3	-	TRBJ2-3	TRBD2	CASSQESGTSPTDTQYF	TGCGCCAGCAGCCAAGAGAGTGGGACTAGCCCCACAGATACGCAGTATTTT
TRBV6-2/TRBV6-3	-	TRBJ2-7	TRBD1	CASSYSNRGRGRLTYNEQYF	TGTGCCAGCAGTTACTCGAACAGGGGGCGGGGGCGTTTAACCTACAATGAGCAGTACTTC
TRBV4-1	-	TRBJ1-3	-	CASSQDGTSRGNTIYF	TGCGCCAGCAGCCAAGACGGGACGTCTAGAGGAAACACCATATATTTT
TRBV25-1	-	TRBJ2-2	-	CASLGQGSTGELFF	TGTGCCAGCTTAGGGCAGGGATCCACCGGGGAGCTGTTTTTT
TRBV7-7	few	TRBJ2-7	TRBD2	CASSPTLAGFYEQYF	TGTGCTAGCAGCCCGACACTAGCGGGGTTCTACGAGCAGTACTTC
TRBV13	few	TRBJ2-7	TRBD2	CASSKTSLSYEQYF	TGTGCCAGCAGCAAGACTAGCCTTTCCTACGAGCAGTACTTC
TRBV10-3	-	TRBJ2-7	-	CAIRAAGASYNEQYF	TGTGCCATCAGGGCCGCGGGGGCCTCCTACAATGAGCAGTACTTC
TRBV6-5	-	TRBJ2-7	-	CASTSRGGSYEQYF	TGTGCCAGCACCAGCAGGGGAGGGTCCTACGAGCAGTACTTC
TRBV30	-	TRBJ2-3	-	CAWSVEPSSATQYF	TGTGCCTGGAGTGTAGAGCCTAGCTCGGCTACGCAGTATTTT
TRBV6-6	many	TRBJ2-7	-	CASSYGPTYEQYF	TGTGCCAGCAGTTACGGGCCTACCTACGAGCAGTACTTC
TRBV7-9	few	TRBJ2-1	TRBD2	CASSSSGAVGRAYNEQFF	TGTGCCAGCAGCTCTAGCGGGGCCGTCGGACGGGCCTACAATGAGCAGTTCTTC
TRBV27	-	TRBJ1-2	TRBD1	CASSLRGGQNNYGYTF	TGTGCCAGCAGTCTTCGAGGGGGACAGAACAACTATGGCTACACCTTC
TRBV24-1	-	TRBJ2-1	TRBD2	CATSDPAGGNNEQFF	TGTGCCACCAGTGATCCAGCGGGGGGGAACAATGAGCAGTTCTTC
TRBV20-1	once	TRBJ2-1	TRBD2	CSAESLAVRLNEQFF	TGCAGTGCGGAATCTCTAGCGGTAAGGCTCAATGAGCAGTTCTTC
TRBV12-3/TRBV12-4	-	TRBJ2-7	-	CASSLKGGGEQYF	TGTGCCAGCAGTTTAAAAGGTGGAGGTGAGCAGTACTTC
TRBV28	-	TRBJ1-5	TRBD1	CASSLRGGFGQPQHF	TGTGCCAGCAGTTTGCGAGGGGGCTTCGGTCAGCCCCAGCATTTT
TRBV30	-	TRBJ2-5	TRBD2	CAWSVGGGSAETQYF	TGTGCCTGGAGTGTCGGCGGGGGATCTGCTGAGACCCAGTACTTC
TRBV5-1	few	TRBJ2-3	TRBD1	CASSRGQGASDTQYF	TGCGCCAGCAGTCGAGGACAGGGGGCGTCAGATACGCAGTATTTT
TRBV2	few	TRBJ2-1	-	CASSETWREYNEQFF	TGTGCCAGCAGTGAAACGTGGCGGGAATACAATGAGCAGTTCTTC